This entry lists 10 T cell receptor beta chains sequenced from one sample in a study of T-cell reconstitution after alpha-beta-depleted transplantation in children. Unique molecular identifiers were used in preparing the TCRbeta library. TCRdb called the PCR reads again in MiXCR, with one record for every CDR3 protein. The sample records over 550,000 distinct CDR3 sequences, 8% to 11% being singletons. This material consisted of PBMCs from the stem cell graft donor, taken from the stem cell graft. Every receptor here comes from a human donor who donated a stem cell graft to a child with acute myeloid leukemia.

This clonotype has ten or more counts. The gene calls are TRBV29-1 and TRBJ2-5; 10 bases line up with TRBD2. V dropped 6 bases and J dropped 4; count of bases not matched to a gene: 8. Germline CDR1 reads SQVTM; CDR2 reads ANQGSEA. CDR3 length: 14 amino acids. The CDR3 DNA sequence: TGCAGCGTCCAAGCGGGAGGGCCCTTAGAGACCCAGTACTTC. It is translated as CSVQAGGPLETQYF.

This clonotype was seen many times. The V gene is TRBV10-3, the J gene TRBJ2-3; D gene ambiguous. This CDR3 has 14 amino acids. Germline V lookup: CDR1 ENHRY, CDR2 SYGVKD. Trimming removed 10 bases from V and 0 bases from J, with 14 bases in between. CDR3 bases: TGTGCCACCGGTGGGCTTTCTAGCACAGATACGCAGTATTTT. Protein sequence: CATGGLSSTDTQYF.

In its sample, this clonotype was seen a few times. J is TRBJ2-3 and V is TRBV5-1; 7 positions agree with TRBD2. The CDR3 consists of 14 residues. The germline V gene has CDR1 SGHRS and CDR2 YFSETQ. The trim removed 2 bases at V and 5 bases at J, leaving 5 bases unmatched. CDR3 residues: CASSFAGAGDTQYF. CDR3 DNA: TGCGCCAGCAGCTTCGCGGGAGCCGGAGATACGCAGTATTTT.

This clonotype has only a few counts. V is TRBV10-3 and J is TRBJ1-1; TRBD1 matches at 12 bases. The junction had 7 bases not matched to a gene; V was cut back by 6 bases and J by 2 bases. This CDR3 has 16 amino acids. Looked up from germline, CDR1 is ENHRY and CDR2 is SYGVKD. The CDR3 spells CAIRGTGGMGNTEAFF. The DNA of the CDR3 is TGTGCCATCAGGGGGACAGGGGGCATGGGAAACACTGAAGCTTTCTTT.

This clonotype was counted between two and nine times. The CDR3 spells CASSLSSAGATTQYF. The CDR3 DNA is TGCGCCAGCAGCTTGAGTTCGGCGGGGGCAACGACCCAGTACTTC. The chain recombines TRBV5-1 with TRBJ2-5; weak D call: TRBD2 (7 bases). V was trimmed by 1 base and J by 7 bases, leaving 17 bases between them. CDR3 length: 15 amino acids. Per the germline V gene, CDR1 is SGHRS and CDR2 is YFSETQ.

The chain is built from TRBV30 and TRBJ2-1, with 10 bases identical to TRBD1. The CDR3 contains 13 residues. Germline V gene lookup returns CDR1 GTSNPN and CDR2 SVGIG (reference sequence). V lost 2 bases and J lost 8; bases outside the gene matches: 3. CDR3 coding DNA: TGTGCCTGGAGTCTGACAGGGGGCGATGAGCAGTTCTTC. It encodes CAWSLTGGDEQFF. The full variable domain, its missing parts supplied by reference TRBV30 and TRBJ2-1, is SQTIHQWPATLVQPVGSPLSLECTVEGTSNPNLYWYRQAAGRGLQLLFYSVGIGQISSEVPQNLSASRPQDRQFILSSKKLLLSDSGFYLCAWSLTGGDEQFFGPGTRLTVL.

The CDR3 DNA follows: TGTGCCAGCAGCCAGGGGACAGGGGGTCTCTATGGCTACACCTTC. It is translated as CASSQGTGGLYGYTF. The rearrangement links TRBV3-1 to TRBJ1-2; 11 nucleotides line up with TRBD1. V shed 3 bases, J shed 4 bases, and the junction held 4 bases outside the gene matches. This CDR3 spans 15 amino acids. Germline CDR1 reads LGHDT; CDR2 reads YNNKEL (reference sequence). Combining the CDR3 with reference TRBV3-1 and TRBJ1-2 gives the whole variable domain DTAVSQTPKYLVTQMGNDKSIKCEQNLGHDTMYWYKQDSKKFLKIMFSYNNKELIINETVPNRFSPKSPDKAHLNLHINSLELGDSAVYFCASSQGTGGLYGYTFGSGTRLTVV.

The CDR3 loop is CSVRDRAYNEQFF. DNA of the CDR3: TGCAGCGTTCGGGACAGGGCCTACAATGAGCAGTTCTTC. V gene TRBV29-1 combines with J gene TRBJ2-1; 9 bases agree with TRBD1. This CDR3 spans 13 amino acids. CDR1 and CDR2 (germline): SQVTM, ANQGSEA. Trimming cost V 5 bases and J 2 bases; bases outside gene matches: 1.

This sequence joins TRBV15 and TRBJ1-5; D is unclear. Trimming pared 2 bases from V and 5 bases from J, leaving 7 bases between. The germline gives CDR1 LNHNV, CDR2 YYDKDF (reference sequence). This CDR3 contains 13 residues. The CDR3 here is CATSRLEDQPQHF. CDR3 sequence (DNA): TGTGCCACCAGCAGACTCGAGGATCAGCCCCAGCATTTT.

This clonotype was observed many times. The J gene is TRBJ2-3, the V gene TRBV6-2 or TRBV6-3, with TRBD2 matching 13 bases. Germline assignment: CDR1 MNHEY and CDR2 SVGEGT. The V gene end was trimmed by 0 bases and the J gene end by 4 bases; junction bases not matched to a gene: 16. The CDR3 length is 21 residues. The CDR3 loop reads CASSYSIPDRTSGSLSDTQYF. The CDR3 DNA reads TGTGCCAGCAGTTACTCCATCCCCGACCGGACTAGCGGGAGTTTATCAGATACGCAGTATTTT.